This T cell receptor (beta chain) was identified in a study of shared clonotypes between healthy human individuals. Study-level background: Three plates each covered CD4 naive and memory; CD8 naive two, CD8 memory one.

This clone was observed a single time. Its antigen is not identified. Study-wide results and limits: Rarefaction exposed incomplete sorted-subset sequencing despite large depth.

Deep-level assay runs were performed. It was about 190 ng DNA, 28,000 or so T cell genomes, that sorted-subset replicate PCRs used. The data were produced by immunoSEQ multiplex PCR, yet TCRdb's version contains in-frame clones alone and is incomplete. This sample yields over 750,000 clones, of which 96% are seen a single time; approximately 0.2% belongs to the top ten. Naive CD8 cells lacked CD45RO and underwent positive selection for CCR7, leaving out terminally differentiated effector memory CD45RA+ cells. V gave up 0 bases and J gave up 2 bases; unmatched junction bases: 7. The CDR3 loop spans 17 amino acids. The germline gives CDR1 SGDLS, CDR2 YYNGEE.

The chain couples TRBV9 to TRBJ2-1, with TRBD2 identical over 8 bases. Sequencing was done on a sample of naive CD8+ T cells sorted from blood. The source of this sequence is a man younger than 40 in good health. The CDR3 nucleotides are TGTGCCAGCAGCGTAGATTCCTCTAGCGGGCCCTACAATGAGCAGTTCTTC. It specifies CASSVDSSSGPYNEQFF.